This entry describes one T cell receptor beta chain. This record belongs to a study of blood T cell repertoires in COVID-19. In the study overall: From T cells, B-cell-depleted T cells, or PBMCs came the material, which was cDNA or gDNA.

The CDR3 runs to 16 residues. The V end lost 1 base, the J end lost 6 bases, and 17 bases lay between the germline ends. In germline, CDR1 is SGDLS, CDR2 YYNGEE. In the original workflow: It was from reference gene primer amplification that nucleated cell counts were estimated. TCRdb keeps only in-frame clones here, not all; method: immunoSEQ multiplex PCR. That table gives V, J and clone size, and the DNA gave D and trimming. The sample yields fewer than 400,000 clones, roughly 90% seen once. Categorization into cohorts depended on clinical history that participants reported. J is TRBJ2-1 and V is TRBV9; the D is unclear. The sequencing input was PBMCs or T cells enriched from blood (not recorded which). The clonotype comes from a woman in her 30s who had recovered from COVID-19. CDR3: CASSVSASARANEQFF. The DNA of the CDR3 is TGTGCCAGCAGCGTATCCGCTAGTGCTCGAGCCAATGAGCAGTTCTTC.